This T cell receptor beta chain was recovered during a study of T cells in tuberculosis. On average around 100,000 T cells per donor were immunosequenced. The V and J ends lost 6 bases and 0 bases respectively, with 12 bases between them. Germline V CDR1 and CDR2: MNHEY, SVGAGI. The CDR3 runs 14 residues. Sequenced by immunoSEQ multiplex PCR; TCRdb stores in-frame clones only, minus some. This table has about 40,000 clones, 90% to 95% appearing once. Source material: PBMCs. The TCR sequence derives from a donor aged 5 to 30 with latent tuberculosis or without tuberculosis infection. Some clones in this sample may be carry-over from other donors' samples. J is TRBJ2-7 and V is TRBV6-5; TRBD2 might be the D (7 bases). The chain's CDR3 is CASRGRGNSYEQYV. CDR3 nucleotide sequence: TGTGCCAGCAGGGGGAGGGGGAACTCCTACGAGCAGTACGTC.